The entry that follows covers one T cell receptor beta chain sequence. Within the sample, other DNA sequences also encode this same CDR3. Time point in this sample: peripheral blood 6 weeks after treatment start. This specimen comes from a study of PD-L1 blockade in urothelial cancer. Measured with immunoSEQ multiplex PCR; TCRdb has only the in-frame clones, and not every one. The sample lists around 100,000 clones, 91% occurring once. Germline CDR1 and CDR2: LNHDA and SQIVND (reference sequence). The CDR3 runs to 16 residues. V lost 0 bases to trimming and J lost 7 bases; unmatched junction nucleotides: 6.

Material: PBMCs, obtained around atezolizumab (anti-PD-L1) treatment. This receptor was identified in a man in his 60s with urothelial cancer. The V and J genes are TRBV19 and TRBJ2-1; TRBD2 agrees at 10 bases. DNA of the CDR3: TGTGCCAGTAGTATAGATCGAGCGGGGGGGCCAAATGAGCAGTTCTTC. Its translation is CASSIDRAGGPNEQFF.